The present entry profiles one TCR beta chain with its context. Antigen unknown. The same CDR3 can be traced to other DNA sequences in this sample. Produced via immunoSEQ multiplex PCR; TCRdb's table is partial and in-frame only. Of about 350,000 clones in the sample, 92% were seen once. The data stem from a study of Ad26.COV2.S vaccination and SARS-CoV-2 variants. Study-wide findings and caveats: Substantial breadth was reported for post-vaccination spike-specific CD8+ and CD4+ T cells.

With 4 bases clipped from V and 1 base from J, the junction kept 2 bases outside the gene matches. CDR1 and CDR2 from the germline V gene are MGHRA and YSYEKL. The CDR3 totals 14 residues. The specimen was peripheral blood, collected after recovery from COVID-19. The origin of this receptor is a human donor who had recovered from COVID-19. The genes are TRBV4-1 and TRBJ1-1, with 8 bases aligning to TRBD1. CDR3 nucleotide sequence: TGCGCCAGCAGCCTCGGGACAGGGAACACTGAAGCTTTCTTT. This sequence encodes CASSLGTGNTEAFF.